This T cell receptor (beta chain) was found in a study of blood T cell repertoires in COVID-19. Study overall: The study drew acute and convalescent COVID-19 samples from the United States, Italy and Spain.

Generated by immunoSEQ multiplex PCR, the TCRdb table keeps only in-frame clones and is missing some. The data hold 170,000 or so clones, with over 80% observed a single time. The receptor was isolated from a woman aged 55-69 years with acute or convalescent COVID-19. The material sequenced was peripheral blood.

The CDR3 DNA sequence: TGTGCCAGCAGCGTTTCGACAGGGACAACCTACGAGCAGTACTTC. It translates to CASSVSTGTTYEQYF. This rearrangement joins TRBV9 to TRBJ2-7; 7 nucleotides align to TRBD1. Germline V lookup: CDR1 SGDLS, CDR2 YYNGEE. V dropped 2 bases and J dropped 2; count of bases not matched to a gene: 7. This CDR3 spans 15 amino acids.